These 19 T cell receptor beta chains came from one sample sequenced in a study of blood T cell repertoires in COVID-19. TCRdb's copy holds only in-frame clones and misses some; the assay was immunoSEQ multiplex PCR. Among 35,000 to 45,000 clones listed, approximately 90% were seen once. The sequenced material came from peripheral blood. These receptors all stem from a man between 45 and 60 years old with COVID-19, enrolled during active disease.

CDR3 amino acids: CASSLASGYNEQFF. CDR3 in DNA: TGTGCCAGCAGCTTGGCTAGCGGATACAATGAGCAGTTCTTC. The rearrangement joins TRBV11-1 to TRBJ2-1; 7 nucleotides agree with TRBD2. The CDR3 has 14 residues. From germline, CDR1 is SGHAT and CDR2 FQDESV (reference sequence). The V gene end was trimmed by 3 bases and the J gene end by 4 bases; junction bases not matched to a gene: 3.

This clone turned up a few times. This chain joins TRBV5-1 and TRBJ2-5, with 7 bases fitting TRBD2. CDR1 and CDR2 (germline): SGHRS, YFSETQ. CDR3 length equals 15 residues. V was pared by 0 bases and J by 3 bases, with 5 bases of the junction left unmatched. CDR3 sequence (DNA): TGCGCCAGCAGCTTGGTTGGGAGGGCCGAAGAGACCCAGTACTTC. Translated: CASSLVGRAEETQYF.

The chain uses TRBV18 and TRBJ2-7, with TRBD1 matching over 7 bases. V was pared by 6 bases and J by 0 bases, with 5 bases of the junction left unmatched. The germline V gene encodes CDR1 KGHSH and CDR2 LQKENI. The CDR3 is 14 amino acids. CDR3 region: CASSPGTASYEQYF. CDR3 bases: TGTGCCAGCTCTCCCGGGACAGCCTCCTACGAGCAGTACTTC.

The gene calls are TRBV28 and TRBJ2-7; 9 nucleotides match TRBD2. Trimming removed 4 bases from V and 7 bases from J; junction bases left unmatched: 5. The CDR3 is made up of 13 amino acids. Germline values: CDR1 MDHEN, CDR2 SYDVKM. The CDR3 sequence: CASSWGLAGEQYF. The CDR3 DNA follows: TGTGCCAGCAGTTGGGGACTAGCAGGGGAGCAGTACTTC.

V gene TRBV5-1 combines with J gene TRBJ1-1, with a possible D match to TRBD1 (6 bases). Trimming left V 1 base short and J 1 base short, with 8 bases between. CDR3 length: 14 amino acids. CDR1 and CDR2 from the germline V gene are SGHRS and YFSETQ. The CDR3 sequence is CASSLWGRNTEAFF. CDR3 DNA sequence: TGCGCCAGCAGCTTGTGGGGGCGGAACACTGAAGCTTTCTTT.

Here the CDR3 reads CSVDPGRGETQYF. In DNA, the CDR3 is TGCAGCGTTGACCCCGGGAGGGGAGAGACCCAGTACTTC. The gene calls are TRBV29-1 and TRBJ2-5, with 8 positions matching TRBD2. Per germline, CDR1 SQVTM and CDR2 ANQGSEA. The V gene end was trimmed by 3 bases and the J gene end by 4 bases; junction bases not matched to a gene: 4. CDR3 size: 13 residues.

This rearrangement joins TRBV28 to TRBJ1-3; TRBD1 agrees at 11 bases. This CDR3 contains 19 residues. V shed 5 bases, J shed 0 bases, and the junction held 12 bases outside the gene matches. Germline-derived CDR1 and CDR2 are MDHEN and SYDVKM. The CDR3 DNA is TGTGCCAGCAGTATTCCGGGACAGGGGGGCTGGAGCTCTGGAAACACCATATATTTT. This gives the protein CASSIPGQGGWSSGNTIYF. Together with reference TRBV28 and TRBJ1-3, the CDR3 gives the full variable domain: DVKVTQSSRYLVKRTGEKVFLECVQDMDHENMFWYRQDPGLGLRLIYFSYDVKMKEKGDIPEGYSVSREKKERFSLILESASTNQTSMYLCASSIPGQGGWSSGNTIYFGEGSWLTVV.

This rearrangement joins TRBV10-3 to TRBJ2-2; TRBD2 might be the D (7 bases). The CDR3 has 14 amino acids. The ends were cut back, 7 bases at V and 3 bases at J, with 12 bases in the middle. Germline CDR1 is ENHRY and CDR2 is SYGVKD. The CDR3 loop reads CAITGGPYTGELFF. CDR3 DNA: TGTGCCATCACCGGGGGGCCATACACCGGGGAGCTGTTTTTT.

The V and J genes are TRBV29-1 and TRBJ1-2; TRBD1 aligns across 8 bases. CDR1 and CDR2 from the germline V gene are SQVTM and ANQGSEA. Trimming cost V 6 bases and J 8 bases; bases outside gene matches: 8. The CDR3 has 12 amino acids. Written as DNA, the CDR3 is TGCAGCGTAGAGCAGGGGGCCGGCGGCTACACCTTC. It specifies CSVEQGAGGYTF. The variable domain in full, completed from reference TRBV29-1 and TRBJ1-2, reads SAVISQKPSRDICQRGTSLTIQCQVDSQVTMMFWYRQQPGQSLTLIATANQGSEATYESGFVIDKFPISRPNLTFSTLTVSNMSPEDSSIYLCSVEQGAGGYTFGSGTRLTVV.

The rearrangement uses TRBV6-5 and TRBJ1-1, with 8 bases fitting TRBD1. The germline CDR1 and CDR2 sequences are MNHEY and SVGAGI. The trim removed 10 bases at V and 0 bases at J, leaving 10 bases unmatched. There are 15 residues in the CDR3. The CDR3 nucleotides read TGTGCCACCGCAGACAGGGGACAAATGAACACTGAAGCTTTCTTT. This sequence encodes CATADRGQMNTEAFF.

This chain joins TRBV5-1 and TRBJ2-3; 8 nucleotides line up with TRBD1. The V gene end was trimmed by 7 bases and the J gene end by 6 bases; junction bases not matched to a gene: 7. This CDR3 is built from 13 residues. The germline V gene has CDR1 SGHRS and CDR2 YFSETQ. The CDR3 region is CASFNTGGDTQYF. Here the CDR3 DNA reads TGCGCCAGCTTCAACACAGGGGGGGATACGCAGTATTTT.

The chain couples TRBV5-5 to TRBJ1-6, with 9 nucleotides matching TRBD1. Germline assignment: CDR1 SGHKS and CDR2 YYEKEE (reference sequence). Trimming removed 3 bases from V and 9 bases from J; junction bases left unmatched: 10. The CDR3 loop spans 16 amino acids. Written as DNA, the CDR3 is TGTGCCAGCAGCTCATGGGACAGGGTGAGCGGTTCACCCCTCCACTTT. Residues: CASSSWDRVSGSPLHF.

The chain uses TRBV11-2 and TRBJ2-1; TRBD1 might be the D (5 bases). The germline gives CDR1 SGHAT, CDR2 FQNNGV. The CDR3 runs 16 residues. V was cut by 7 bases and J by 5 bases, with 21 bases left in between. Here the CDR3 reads CASKRDRVGVDNEQFF. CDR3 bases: TGTGCCAGCAAACGAGACAGAGTGGGTGTGGACAATGAGCAGTTCTTC. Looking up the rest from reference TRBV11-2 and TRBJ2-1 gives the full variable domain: EAGVAQSPRYKIIEKRQSVAFWCNPISGHATLYWYQQILGQGPKLLIQFQNNGVVDDSQLPKDRFSAERLKGVDSTLKIQPAKLEDSAVYLCASKRDRVGVDNEQFFGPGTRLTVL.

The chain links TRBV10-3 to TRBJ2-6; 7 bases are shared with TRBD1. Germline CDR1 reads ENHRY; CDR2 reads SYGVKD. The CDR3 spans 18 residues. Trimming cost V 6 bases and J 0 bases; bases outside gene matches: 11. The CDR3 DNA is TGTGCCATCAGAGTCCGACAGGGTTTTAGCTCTGGGGCCAACGTCCTGACTTTC. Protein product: CAIRVRQGFSSGANVLTF.

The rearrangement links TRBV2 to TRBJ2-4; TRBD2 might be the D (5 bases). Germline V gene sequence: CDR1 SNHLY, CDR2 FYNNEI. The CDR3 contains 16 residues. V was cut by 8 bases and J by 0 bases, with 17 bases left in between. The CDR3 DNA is TGTGCCAGCCAGACGGAGGAAGCTTCAGCCAAAAACATTCAGTACTTC. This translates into CASQTEEASAKNIQYF.

The CDR3 DNA reads TGTGCCAGCTCTCGACAGGGCAACACTGAAGCTTTCTTT. Its protein product is CASSRQGNTEAFF. This chain connects TRBV18 to TRBJ1-1, with 7 bases identical to TRBD1. V gave up 6 bases and J gave up 2 bases; unmatched junction bases: 3. CDR1 and CDR2 from the germline V gene are KGHSH and LQKENI. The length of the CDR3 is 13 residues. The complete variable domain, with remaining parts taken from reference TRBV18 and TRBJ1-1, reads NAGVMQNPRHLVRRRGQEARLRCSPMKGHSHVYWYRQLPEEGLKFMVYLQKENIIDESGMPKERFSAEFPKEGPSILRIQQVVRGDSAAYFCASSRQGNTEAFFGQGTRLTVV.

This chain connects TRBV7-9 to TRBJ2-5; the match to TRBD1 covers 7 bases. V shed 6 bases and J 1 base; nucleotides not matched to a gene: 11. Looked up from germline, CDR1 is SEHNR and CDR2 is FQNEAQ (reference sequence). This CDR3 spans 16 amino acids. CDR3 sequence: CASSSGIAGGQETQYF. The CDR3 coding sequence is TGTGCCAGCAGTTCTGGGATAGCAGGGGGCCAAGAGACCCAGTACTTC.

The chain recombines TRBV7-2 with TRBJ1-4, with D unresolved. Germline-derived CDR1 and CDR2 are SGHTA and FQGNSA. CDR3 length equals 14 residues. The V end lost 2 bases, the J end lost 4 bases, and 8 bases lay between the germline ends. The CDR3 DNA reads TGTGCCAGCAGCTTAACAGATCTTAATGAAAAACTGTTTTTT. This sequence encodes CASSLTDLNEKLFF.

CDR3 amino acids: CASTFAGLAYNEQFF. DNA of the CDR3: TGTGCCAGCACCTTTGCGGGACTAGCTTACAATGAGCAGTTCTTC. The V and J genes are TRBV5-4 and TRBJ2-1; 9 nucleotides agree with TRBD2. V lost 6 bases to trimming and J lost 4 bases; unmatched junction nucleotides: 8. CDR1 SGHNT and CDR2 YYREEE come from the germline V gene (reference sequence). The CDR3 loop spans 15 amino acids. The variable domain in full, with the rest retrieved from reference TRBV5-4 and TRBJ2-1, is ETGVTQSPTHLIKTRGQQVTLRCSSQSGHNTVSWYQQALGQGPQFIFQYYREEENGRGNFPPRFSGLQFPNYSSELNVNALELDDSALYLCASTFAGLAYNEQFFGPGTRLTVL.